The 23 T cell receptor beta chains reported below all come from one sample, sequenced in a study of Graves' ophthalmopathy and Graves' hyperthyroidism. Amplification of the TCR beta CDR3 regions used RNA transcripts (as template). The first-round RT-PCR employed HTBI primers together with the Qiagen OneStep RT-PCR kit. A multiplex PCR was then performed as the second round. TCRdb re-derived calls from the multiplex PCR reads in MiXCR, one entry per CDR3 protein. The table lists some 200,000 distinct CDR3 sequences, around 28% of them singletons. The specimen was peripheral blood. The receptors shown here come from a man over 45 with Graves' ophthalmopathy.

A few counts support this clonotype. This chain joins TRBV12-3 or TRBV12-4 and TRBJ2-7, with 7 bases identical to TRBD2. This CDR3 region has 14 residues. V shed 6 bases and J 4 bases; nucleotides not matched to a gene: 9. The CDR3 spells CASRGLGTNYEQYF. CDR3 in DNA: TGTGCCAGCAGGGGCTTGGGGACTAATTACGAGCAGTACTTC.

This clonotype was counted many times. The CDR3, as DNA: TGTGCCAGCAGTTTTTTCGGACAGGGGAAGTACGAGCAGTACTTC. It encodes CASSFFGQGKYEQYF. The chain recombines TRBV12-3 or TRBV12-4 with TRBJ2-7, with 9 positions matching TRBD1. There are 15 residues in the CDR3. Losses at the gene ends were 3 bases for V and 4 bases for J; bases not matched to a gene: 7.

DNA of the CDR3: TGTGCCAGCAGCTTAGTGTCGCTCAGGAACACTGAAGCTTTCTTT. This gives the protein CASSLVSLRNTEAFF. The V call is TRBV7-8, the J call TRBJ1-1; unclear D gene. Trimming took off 1 base at V and 1 base at J, with 10 bases between the two ends. The germline V gene has CDR1 SGHVS and CDR2 FQNEAQ. The CDR3 has 15 amino acids.

This clonotype has ten or more counts. The chain is built from TRBV20-1 and TRBJ2-4, with a possible D match to TRBD1 (5 bases). The CDR3 extends over 12 amino acids. The V end lost 5 bases, the J end lost 9 bases, and 14 bases lay between the germline ends. The germline CDR1 and CDR2 sequences are DFQATT and SNEGSKA (reference sequence). The DNA of the CDR3 is TGCAGTGCTCCTCTGGGGCAGGCCATTCAGTACTTC. Its protein product is CSAPLGQAIQYF.

V is TRBV6-2 or TRBV6-3 and J is TRBJ2-5; 10 nucleotides align to TRBD2. This CDR3 spans 18 amino acids. The germline gives CDR1 MNHEY, CDR2 SVGEGT. V shed 0 bases, J shed 1 base, and the junction held 8 bases outside the gene matches. CDR3 protein: CASSYSASGRHLQETQYF. CDR3 DNA sequence: TGTGCCAGCAGTTACTCGGCTAGCGGGAGACACCTCCAAGAGACCCAGTACTTC.

This chain links TRBV12-3 or TRBV12-4 with TRBJ1-2, with TRBD1 as a possible D gene (5 bases). The CDR3 contains 12 residues. Trimming cost V 5 bases and J 4 bases, with 8 bases left between them. CDR3: CASSGGAYGYTF. In DNA, the CDR3 is TGTGCCAGCAGTGGAGGGGCCTATGGCTACACCTTC.

This clonotype was picked up many times. J is TRBJ2-5 and V is TRBV20-1, with TRBD1 matching over 9 bases. Germline CDR1 and CDR2: DFQATT and SNEGSKA (reference sequence). The CDR3 is made up of 16 amino acids. V lost 6 bases, J lost 0 bases, and 11 bases stayed unmatched. CDR3 sequence (DNA): TGCAGTGCCAGGACAGGGGATAGTATGTACCAAGAGACCCAGTACTTC. Amino acids: CSARTGDSMYQETQYF.

This clonotype was seen ten or more times. The V gene is TRBV12-3 or TRBV12-4, the J gene TRBJ2-7; TRBD1 might be the D (6 bases). V lost 1 base to trimming and J lost 2 bases, with 15 bases between them. The CDR3 is 16 amino acids. The CDR3 is CASSLGEGEMTYEQYF. Here the CDR3 DNA reads TGTGCCAGCAGTTTAGGTGAGGGGGAAATGACCTACGAGCAGTACTTC.

In this sample, this clonotype turned up many times. The chain links TRBV28 to TRBJ1-3; D is unresolved. The germline gives CDR1 MDHEN, CDR2 SYDVKM. The CDR3 sequence is 11 residues long. The V and J ends lost 6 bases and 7 bases respectively, with 7 bases between them. The CDR3 nucleotides read TGTGCCAGCAGCCGGCGGAACACCATATATTTT. Translation: CASSRRNTIYF. The full variable domain, completed using reference TRBV28 and TRBJ1-3, is DVKVTQSSRYLVKRTGEKVFLECVQDMDHENMFWYRQDPGLGLRLIYFSYDVKMKEKGDIPEGYSVSREKKERFSLILESASTNQTSMYLCASSRRNTIYFGEGSWLTVV.

In its sample, this clonotype was seen a few times. The J gene is TRBJ2-7, the V gene TRBV28; 12 bases map to TRBD2. The CDR3 has 17 amino acids. Unmatched junction bases numbered 10, after V lost 5 bases and J lost 2 bases. CDR1 is MDHEN and CDR2 is SYDVKM in the germline V gene. CDR3 sequence: CASSTRWTSGATYEQYF. The DNA for the CDR3 is TGTGCCAGCAGTACCAGGTGGACTAGCGGGGCGACCTACGAGCAGTACTTC.

This clonotype was counted many times. This sequence joins TRBV7-3 and TRBJ2-5; D is perhaps TRBD2 (6 bases). Trimming removed 6 bases from V and 3 bases from J, with 17 bases in between. This CDR3 is 15 amino acids long. Germline assignment: CDR1 SGHTA and CDR2 FQGTGA. CDR3 coding DNA: TGTGCCAGCAGTCTATCCGGGACTCGGGAAGAGACCCAGTACTTC. Its translation: CASSLSGTREETQYF.

This clonotype was counted ten times or more. This chain uses TRBV5-1 with TRBJ2-5; a possible D gene is TRBD1 (5 bases). The germline CDR1 and CDR2 sequences are SGHRS and YFSETQ. This CDR3 has 11 residues. V was pared by 5 bases and J by 3 bases, with 5 bases between. This CDR3 is CASRGEETQYF. The CDR3, as DNA: TGCGCCAGCAGAGGGGAAGAGACCCAGTACTTC.

This clonotype has ten or more counts. The chain is built from TRBV18 and TRBJ1-5; a possible D gene is TRBD1 (5 bases). The germline V and J ends were trimmed by 3 bases and 5 bases, with 5 bases remaining between them. There are 12 residues in the CDR3. CDR1 is KGHSH, CDR2 LQKENI, per germline. This CDR3 reads CASSPGDQPQHF. The CDR3 DNA reads as TGTGCCAGCTCACCGGGGGATCAGCCCCAGCATTTT.

Ten or more counts support this clonotype. The junction differs from germline at one of its ends, possibly a read error. The rearrangement links TRBV14 to TRBJ1-1; D unresolved. The CDR3 length is 14 residues. Per germline, CDR1 SGHDN and CDR2 FVKESK. The CDR3 sequence: CASSKDLGSTEAFF. In nucleotides, the CDR3 is TGTGCCAGCAGCAAAGATCTGGGGAGCACTGAAGCTTTCTTT.

This clonotype was recorded a few times. V and J are TRBV28 and TRBJ2-7; TRBD2 matches 14 bases. CDR3 length: 15 residues. Germline trimming cut 6 bases from V and 3 bases from J; bases unmatched to any gene: 4. The germline gives CDR1 MDHEN, CDR2 SYDVKM. The CDR3 region is CASSRGLAGDYEQYF. CDR3 DNA sequence: TGTGCCAGCAGCCGGGGACTAGCGGGGGACTACGAGCAGTACTTC.

The table lists this clonotype with many counts. The J gene is TRBJ2-7, the V gene TRBV20-1; 8 bases agree with TRBD1. Germline CDR1 DFQATT, CDR2 SNEGSKA (reference sequence). CDR3 length equals 13 residues. The junction had 6 bases not matched to a gene; V was cut back by 5 bases and J by 3 bases. The CDR3 DNA is TGCAGTGCTGTAGGACAGGGACTCTACGAGCAGTACTTC. The encoded protein is CSAVGQGLYEQYF.

At least ten counts were recorded for this clonotype. The rearrangement joins TRBV20-1 to TRBJ2-5; 8 nucleotides agree with TRBD1. Trimming took 6 bases from V and 2 from J; bases not matched to a gene: 14. Germline V gene data show CDR1 as DFQATT and CDR2 as SNEGSKA (reference sequence). CDR3 size: 16 residues. CDR3 in DNA: TGCAGTGCCAACCCCTCAGGGGGCTTTTATCAAGAGACCCAGTACTTC. Translating gives CSANPSGGFYQETQYF.

This clonotype was counted at least ten times. This chain joins TRBV11-2 and TRBJ2-6; TRBD2 might be the D (5 bases). The CDR3 is 19 residues long. CDR1 and CDR2 from the germline V gene are SGHAT and FQNNGV. Trimming shortened V by 0 bases and J by 0 bases, and 15 bases separated the two germline ends. CDR3 loop: CASSLDPPGLFSGANVLTF. CDR3 sequence (DNA): TGTGCCAGCAGCTTAGATCCCCCCGGACTGTTCTCTGGGGCCAACGTCCTGACTTTC.

This clonotype was seen ten or more times. The rearrangement joins TRBV18 to TRBJ2-5; D remains ambiguous. The CDR3 sequence is 13 residues long. Per germline, CDR1 KGHSH and CDR2 LQKENI. The V end lost 3 bases, the J end lost 3 bases, and 8 bases lay between the germline ends. The CDR3 sequence is CASSPQDEETQYF. CDR3 nucleotides: TGTGCCAGCTCACCCCAGGATGAAGAGACCCAGTACTTC.

This clonotype was seen many times. The chain has TRBV12-3 or TRBV12-4 and TRBJ2-5; 9 nucleotides line up with TRBD1. The CDR3 length is 15 residues. V trimming: 1 base; J trimming: 5 bases; junction bases outside the gene matches: 5. The CDR3 DNA reads TGTGCCAGCAGTTTAGGGACAGGGGTCGGGGAGACCCAGTACTTC. This sequence encodes CASSLGTGVGETQYF.

There are many counts of this clonotype. CDR3 nucleotide sequence: TGTGCCAGTAGTCCCCGGACAGGGGGCTTATACGAGCAGTACTTC. It is translated as CASSPRTGGLYEQYF. The genes are TRBV6-2 or TRBV6-3 and TRBJ2-7, with TRBD1 identical over 11 bases. V shed 9 bases, J shed 4 bases, and the junction held 11 bases outside the gene matches. The CDR3 sequence is 15 residues long. CDR1 and CDR2 (germline): MNHEY, SVGEGT.

The chain links TRBV12-3 or TRBV12-4 to TRBJ1-3, with D maybe TRBD1 (5 bases). Trimming removed 5 bases at V and 7 bases at J, with 18 bases between. CDR3 length: 15 residues. The CDR3 DNA reads as TGTGCCAGCAGTCCCCGGGGCGCCGGGGCCAACACCATATATTTT. It is translated as CASSPRGAGANTIYF.

This clonotype was detected ten times or more. V gene TRBV19 combines with J gene TRBJ1-2; D is perhaps TRBD1 (5 bases). V dropped 3 bases and J dropped 7 bases, with 12 bases sitting between them. Germline V gives CDR1 LNHDA, CDR2 SQIVND (reference sequence). There are 13 residues in the CDR3. The CDR3 spells CASSMNRFGGYTF. The CDR3 nucleotides read TGTGCCAGTAGTATGAACAGGTTCGGTGGCTACACCTTC.